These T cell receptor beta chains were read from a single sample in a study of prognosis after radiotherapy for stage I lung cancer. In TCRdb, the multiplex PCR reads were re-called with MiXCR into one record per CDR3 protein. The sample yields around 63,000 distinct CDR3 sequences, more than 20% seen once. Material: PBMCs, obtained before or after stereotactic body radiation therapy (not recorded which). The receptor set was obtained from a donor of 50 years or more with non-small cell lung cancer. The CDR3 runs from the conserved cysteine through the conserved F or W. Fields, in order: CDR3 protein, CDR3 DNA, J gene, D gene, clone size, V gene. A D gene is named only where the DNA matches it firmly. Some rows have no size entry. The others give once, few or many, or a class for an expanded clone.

cdr3_aa: CASSRNRWQETQYF
cdr3_nt: TGTGCCAGCAGCCGTAACAGGTGGCAGGAGACCCAGTACTTC
j_call: TRBJ2-5
d_call: NA
clone_size: many
v_call: TRBV6-1

cdr3_aa: CASSSAGALGSNQPQHF
cdr3_nt: TGTGCCAGCAGTTCCGCGGGGGCCCTGGGGAGCAATCAGCCCCAGCATTTT
j_call: TRBJ1-5
d_call: NA
clone_size: many
v_call: TRBV27

cdr3_aa: CASSDEGGVNEKLFF
cdr3_nt: TGTGCCAGCAGCGACGAGGGGGGAGTAAATGAAAAACTGTTTTTT
j_call: TRBJ1-4
d_call: NA
clone_size: many
v_call: TRBV6-1

cdr3_aa: CATVPLASRGDTQYF
cdr3_nt: TGTGCCACCGTACCTCTAGCGTCTCGGGGAGATACGCAGTATTTT
j_call: TRBJ2-3
d_call: NA
clone_size: many
v_call: TRBV2

cdr3_aa: CASSKGAVSGANVLTF
cdr3_nt: TGTGCCAGCAGCAAGGGGGCTGTCTCTGGGGCCAACGTCCTGACTTTC
j_call: TRBJ2-6
d_call: TRBD1
clone_size: many
v_call: TRBV3-1

cdr3_aa: CASSAPRVLGVDEKLFF
cdr3_nt: TGTGCCAGCAGTGCCCCGAGGGTCTTGGGTGTGGATGAAAAACTGTTTTTT
j_call: TRBJ1-4
d_call: NA
clone_size: NA
v_call: TRBV6-2/TRBV6-3

cdr3_aa: CASSLGVAEQFF
cdr3_nt: TGTGCCAGCAGCCTCGGGGTTGCCGAACAGTTCTTC
j_call: TRBJ2-1
d_call: NA
clone_size: many
v_call: TRBV2

cdr3_aa: CASSGKTETQYF
cdr3_nt: TGTGCCAGCAGCGGAAAAACAGAGACCCAGTACTTC
j_call: TRBJ2-5
d_call: NA
clone_size: many
v_call: TRBV3-1

cdr3_aa: CASRTTLSNTGELFF
cdr3_nt: TGTGCCAGCAGAACAACCCTATCGAACACCGGGGAGCTGTTTTTT
j_call: TRBJ2-2
d_call: NA
clone_size: many
v_call: TRBV11-2

cdr3_aa: CASSALQGVLGETQYF
cdr3_nt: TGTGCCAGCAGCGCCCTCCAAGGGGTGTTGGGGGAGACCCAGTACTTC
j_call: TRBJ2-5
d_call: NA
clone_size: NA
v_call: TRBV9